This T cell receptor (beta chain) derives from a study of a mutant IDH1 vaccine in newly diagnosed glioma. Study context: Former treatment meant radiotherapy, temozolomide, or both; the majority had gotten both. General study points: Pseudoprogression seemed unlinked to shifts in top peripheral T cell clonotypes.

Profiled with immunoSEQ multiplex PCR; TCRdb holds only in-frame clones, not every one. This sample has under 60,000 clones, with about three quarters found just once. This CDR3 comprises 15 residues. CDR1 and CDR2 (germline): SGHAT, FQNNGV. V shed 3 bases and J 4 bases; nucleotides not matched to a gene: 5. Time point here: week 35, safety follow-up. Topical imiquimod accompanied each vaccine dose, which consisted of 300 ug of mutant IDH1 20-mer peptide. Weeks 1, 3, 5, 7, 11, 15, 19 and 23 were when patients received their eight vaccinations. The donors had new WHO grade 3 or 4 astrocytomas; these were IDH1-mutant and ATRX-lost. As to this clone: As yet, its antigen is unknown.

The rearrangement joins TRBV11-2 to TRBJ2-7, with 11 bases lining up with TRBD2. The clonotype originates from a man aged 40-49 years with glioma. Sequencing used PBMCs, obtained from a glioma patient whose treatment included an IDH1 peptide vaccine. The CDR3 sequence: CASSFTSGGSYEQYV. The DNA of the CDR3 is TGTGCCAGCAGCTTTACTAGCGGGGGCAGTTACGAGCAGTACGTC.